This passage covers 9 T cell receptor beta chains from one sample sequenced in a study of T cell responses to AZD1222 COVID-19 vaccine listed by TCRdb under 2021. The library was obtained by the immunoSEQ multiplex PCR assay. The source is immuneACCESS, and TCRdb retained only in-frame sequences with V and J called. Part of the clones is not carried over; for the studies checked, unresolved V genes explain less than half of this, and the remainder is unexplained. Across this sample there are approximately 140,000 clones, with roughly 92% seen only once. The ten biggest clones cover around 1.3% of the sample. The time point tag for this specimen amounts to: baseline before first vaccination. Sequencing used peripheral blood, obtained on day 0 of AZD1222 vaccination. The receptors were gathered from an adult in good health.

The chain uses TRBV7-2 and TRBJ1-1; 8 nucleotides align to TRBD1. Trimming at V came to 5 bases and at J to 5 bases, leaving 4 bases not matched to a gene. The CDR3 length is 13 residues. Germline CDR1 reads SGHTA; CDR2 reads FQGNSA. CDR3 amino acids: CASSRRTGTEAFF. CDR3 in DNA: TGTGCCAGCAGCCGCAGGACAGGGACTGAAGCTTTCTTT.

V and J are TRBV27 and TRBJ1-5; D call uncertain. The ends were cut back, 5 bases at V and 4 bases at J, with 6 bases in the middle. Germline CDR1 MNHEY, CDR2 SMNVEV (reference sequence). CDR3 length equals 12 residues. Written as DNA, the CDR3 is TGTGCCAGCAGTCCTACGAATCAGCCCCAGCATTTT. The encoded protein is CASSPTNQPQHF.

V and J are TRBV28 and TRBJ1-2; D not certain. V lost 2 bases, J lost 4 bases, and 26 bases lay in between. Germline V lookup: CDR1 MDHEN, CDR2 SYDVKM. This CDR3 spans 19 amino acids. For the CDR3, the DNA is TGTGCCAGCAGTTTAATCGCCCTAGGCCCTCGCGCTAAACCCTATGGCTACACCTTC. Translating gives CASSLIALGPRAKPYGYTF.

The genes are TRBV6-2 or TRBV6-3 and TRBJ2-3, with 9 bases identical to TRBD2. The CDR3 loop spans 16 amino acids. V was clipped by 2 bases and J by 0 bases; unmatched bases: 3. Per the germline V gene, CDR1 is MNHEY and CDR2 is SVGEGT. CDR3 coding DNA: TGTGCCAGCAGTTACCGGCTAGCGGGGAGCACAGATACGCAGTATTTT. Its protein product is CASSYRLAGSTDTQYF.

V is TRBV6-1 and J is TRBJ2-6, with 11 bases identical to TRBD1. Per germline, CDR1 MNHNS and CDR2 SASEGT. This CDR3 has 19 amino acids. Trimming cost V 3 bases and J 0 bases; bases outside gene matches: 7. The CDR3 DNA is TGTGCCAGCAGTGAGTATGGACAGGGGGCTAGCTCTGGGGCCAACGTCCTGACTTTC. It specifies CASSEYGQGASSGANVLTF.

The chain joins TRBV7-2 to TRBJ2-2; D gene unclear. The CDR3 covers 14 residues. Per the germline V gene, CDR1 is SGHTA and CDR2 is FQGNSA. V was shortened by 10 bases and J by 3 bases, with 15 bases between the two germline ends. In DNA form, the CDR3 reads TGTGCCAAGAAAGGCAGCGAGGACACCGGGGAGCTGTTTTTT. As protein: CAKKGSEDTGELFF.

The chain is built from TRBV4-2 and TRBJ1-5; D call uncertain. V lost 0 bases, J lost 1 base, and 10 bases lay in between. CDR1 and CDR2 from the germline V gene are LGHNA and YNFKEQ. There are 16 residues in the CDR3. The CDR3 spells CASSQDRQVSNQPQHF. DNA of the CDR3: TGTGCCAGCAGCCAAGATCGCCAGGTCAGCAATCAGCCCCAGCATTTT.

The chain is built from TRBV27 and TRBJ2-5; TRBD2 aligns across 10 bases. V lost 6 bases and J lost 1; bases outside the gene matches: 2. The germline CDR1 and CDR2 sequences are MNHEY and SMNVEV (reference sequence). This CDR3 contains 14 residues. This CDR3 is CASRLAGGQETQYF. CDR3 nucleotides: TGTGCCAGCAGATTAGCGGGGGGCCAAGAGACCCAGTACTTC.

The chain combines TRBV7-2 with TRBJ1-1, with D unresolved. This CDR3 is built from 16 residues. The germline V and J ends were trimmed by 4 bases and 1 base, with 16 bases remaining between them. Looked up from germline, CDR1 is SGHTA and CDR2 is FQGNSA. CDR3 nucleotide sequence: TGTGCCAGCAGCTCCTGGTCACGGACCCAGAACACTGAAGCTTTCTTT. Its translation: CASSSWSRTQNTEAFF.